This TCR beta chain was documented in a study of molecular identifiers for immune sequencing clone quantification. General study results and limits: Same-barcode identical TCR molecules could make highly expanded clones look smaller than they are.

Previously described methods and listed TCR primers were used for bulk TCR libraries. TCRdb analysed the PCR reads with MiXCR anew, one entry per CDR3 protein. This sample has about 320,000 distinct CDR3 sequences; about a fifth occur once, and the top ten carry 0.81%. This clonotype was observed many times. Its antigen is undetermined. The sequenced sample was naive CD8+ T cells from blood, with Jurkat cell RNA spiked in. Described subset: FACS-sorted CD8+CD4-CCR7+CD45RA+ naive T cells. This TCR came from a human donor in good health. Some libraries in this study had Jurkat cell RNA spiked in.

CDR3 nucleotides: TGCGCCAGCAGCCAGAATTCAGAAAACACTGAAGCTTTCTTT. As protein: CASSQNSENTEAFF. The rearrangement links TRBV4-1 to TRBJ1-1; D unclear. Germline-derived CDR1 and CDR2 are MGHRA and YSYEKL. The V and J ends lost 3 bases and 2 bases respectively, with 10 bases between them. The CDR3 length is 14 residues.